Presented here are 9 T cell receptor beta chains from one specimen sequenced in a study of blood T cell repertoires in COVID-19. The table came from immunoSEQ multiplex PCR; TCRdb's copy has only in-frame clones and leaves some out. In the table there are 180,000 or so clones, over 75% of which are singletons. Sequences were obtained from peripheral blood. The source is a woman older than 75 with acute or convalescent COVID-19.

V gene TRBV7-8 combines with J gene TRBJ2-3, with 8 bases lining up with TRBD2. V shed 3 bases, J shed 0 bases, and the junction held 5 bases outside the gene matches. The CDR3 loop spans 16 amino acids. CDR1 and CDR2 from the germline V gene are SGHVS and FQNEAQ. CDR3 bases: TGTGCCAGCAGCTTCGGGAGGGGGGCCAGCACAGATACGCAGTATTTT. Amino acids: CASSFGRGASTDTQYF.

The V and J genes are TRBV9 and TRBJ1-6; D perhaps matches TRBD1 (6 bases). CDR3 length: 15 amino acids. Trimming took off 4 bases at V and 5 bases at J, with 13 bases between the two ends. Germline V gene sequence: CDR1 SGDLS, CDR2 YYNGEE. CDR3 protein: CASSPGTRDNSPLHF. The CDR3 DNA sequence: TGTGCCAGCAGCCCTGGGACACGGGATAATTCACCCCTCCACTTT. Using reference TRBV9 and TRBJ1-6 for the parts outside the CDR3, the full variable domain is DSGVTQTPKHLITATGQRVTLRCSPRSGDLSVYWYQQSLDQGLQFLIQYYNGEERAKGNILERFSAQQFPDLHSELNLSSLELGDSALYFCASSPGTRDNSPLHFGNGTRLTVT.

V and J are TRBV11-2 and TRBJ1-6; TRBD1 is a possible D gene (5 bases). Per germline, CDR1 SGHAT and CDR2 FQNNGV. V lost 1 base and J 9 bases, leaving 13 bases between the germline ends. This CDR3 is built from 15 residues. The CDR3 bases are TGTGCCAGCAGCTTAGTTGGGCAGGGAGGTTCACCCCTCCACTTT. Protein sequence: CASSLVGQGGSPLHF.

This clone was picked up one time. The gene calls are TRBV10-3 and TRBJ2-7, with 9 nucleotides matching TRBD2. Germline loops: CDR1 ENHRY, CDR2 SYGVKD. V lost 5 bases to trimming and J lost 5 bases; unmatched junction nucleotides: 7. CDR3 length: 14 amino acids. The CDR3 reads CAISLSGSRNEQYF. CDR3 in DNA: TGTGCCATCAGTCTTAGCGGGAGTAGGAACGAGCAGTACTTC.

This clone occurred a few times. The genes are TRBV27 and TRBJ1-2; D is ambiguous. Germline assignment: CDR1 MNHEY and CDR2 SMNVEV (reference sequence). Trimming pared 6 bases from V and 0 bases from J, leaving 8 bases between. The CDR3 has 13 amino acids. The CDR3 region is CASRLGPNYGYTF. In DNA, the CDR3 is TGTGCCAGCAGATTAGGCCCTAACTATGGCTACACCTTC.

The rearrangement links TRBV7-2 to TRBJ1-3; TRBD1 agrees at 8 bases. This CDR3 has 15 amino acids. The germline V gene encodes CDR1 SGHTA and CDR2 FQGNSA. After removal of 5 bases from V and 7 bases from J, the junction contained 10 bases not matched to a gene. The CDR3 protein is CASSIGQGSLNTIYF. The DNA for the CDR3 is TGTGCCAGCAGCATCGGACAGGGCAGTTTGAACACCATATATTTT.

The chain combines TRBV5-8 with TRBJ2-7; TRBD2 is a possible D gene (7 bases). The length of the CDR3 is 15 residues. Trimming removed 1 base at V and 0 bases at J, with 11 bases between. The germline gives CDR1 SGHTS, CDR2 YDEGEE. CDR3 bases: TGTGCCAGCAGCTTGTCGGGGGGCGGCTCCTACGAGCAGTACTTC. Its translation: CASSLSGGGSYEQYF.

V usage is TRBV5-6 and J usage is TRBJ2-2; D gene ambiguous. V was shortened by 2 bases and J by 6 bases, with 11 bases between the two germline ends. The CDR3 runs to 14 residues. Germline CDR1 SGHDT, CDR2 YYEEEE. In DNA form, the CDR3 reads TGTGCCAGCAGCTTAGACTTACCTCCCGGGGAGCTGTTTTTT. It yields the protein CASSLDLPPGELFF.

The CDR3 reads CASSLSGLALRNEQFF. For the CDR3, the DNA is TGTGCCAGCAGCTTATCTGGACTCGCTTTACGCAATGAGCAGTTCTTC. The V call is TRBV5-5, the J call TRBJ2-1; D is possibly TRBD2 (5 bases). Trimming pared 2 bases from V and 6 bases from J, leaving 18 bases between. This CDR3 contains 16 residues. Germline V lookup: CDR1 SGHKS, CDR2 YYEKEE (reference sequence).